These T cell receptor beta chains were read from a single sample in a study of radiotherapy plus CTLA-4 blockade in lung cancer. Libraries were prepared by immunoSEQ multiplex PCR; TCRdb keeps only in-frame clonotypes and omits some of them. Seen here are tens of thousands of clones, just over 75% observed once, and the top ten hold less than 4.5%. The sequencing here drew on peripheral blood, taken from a patient treated with radiotherapy plus ipilimumab. These receptors were obtained from a human donor with non-small cell lung cancer who had a partial response to radiotherapy plus ipilimumab. Both conserved end residues are part of each CDR3. Fields, in order: clone size, V gene, J gene, D gene, CDR3 protein, CDR3 DNA. D genes are given only for firm matches. The size of a clone is reported for some rows only, either as once, few or many, or as a class for expanded clones.

.,TRBV6-6,TRBJ2-3,.,CASSYSAGELDTQYF,TGTGCCAGCAGTTACTCGGCAGGGGAGCTAGATACGCAGTATTTT
.,TRBV5-1,TRBJ1-2,.,CASSLDVWGDYGYTF,TGCGCCAGCAGCTTGGACGTTTGGGGCGACTATGGCTACACCTTC
.,TRBV6-5,TRBJ1-4,.,CASSPRGAHLFF,TGTGCCAGCAGTCCCAGGGGAGCTCACCTGTTTTTT
.,TRBV7-2,TRBJ2-3,TRBD1,CASSLVGTASTDTQYF,TGTGCCAGCAGCTTAGTTGGGACAGCCAGCACAGATACGCAGTATTTT
.,TRBV7-9,TRBJ2-1,TRBD2,CASSPRGGGTNEQFF,TGTGCCAGCAGCCCCCGAGGCGGGGGTACAAATGAGCAGTTCTTC
.,TRBV6-1,TRBJ2-1,TRBD1,CASTLGTERNEQFF,TGTGCCAGCACCTTAGGGACAGAGCGCAATGAGCAGTTCTTC
.,TRBV28,TRBJ2-5,.,CASSAPGEGGQETQYF,TGTGCCAGCAGCGCCCCAGGGGAAGGGGGCCAAGAGACCCAGTACTTC
.,TRBV27,TRBJ2-1,TRBD1,CASSPTDRAYNEQFF,TGTGCCAGCAGTCCGACGGACAGGGCTTACAATGAGCAGTTCTTC
few,TRBV19,TRBJ1-6,TRBD1,CASSAGDRYNSPLHF,TGTGCCAGTAGTGCCGGGGACAGGTATAATTCACCCCTCCACTTT
few,TRBV2,TRBJ1-2,TRBD1,CASSGDRGIFNYGYTF,TGTGCCAGCAGTGGGGACAGGGGCATTTTTAACTATGGCTACACCTTC
.,TRBV7-3,TRBJ2-1,.,CASSLTRGNEQFF,TGTGCCAGCAGCTTAACACGCGGGAATGAGCAGTTCTTC
.,TRBV5-5,TRBJ1-4,.,CASSPEGNNEKLFF,TGTGCCAGCAGCCCAGAGGGTAATAATGAAAAACTGTTTTTT